Each of the 12 T cell receptor beta chains below was sequenced from the same sample in a study of OX40 agonist ivuxolimab in advanced cancers. This table comes from immunoSEQ multiplex PCR, and its TCRdb copy is limited to in-frame clones, with some not included. The sample carries fewer than 40,000 clones, 82% recorded once. The specimen comprised CD4+ or CD8+ T cells sorted from blood, sampled in a trial of the OX40 agonist ivuxolimab. The receptors come from an adult with an advanced solid tumor such as melanoma, head and neck, liver or kidney cancer.

In its sample, this clone is medium-sized. The chain's CDR3 is CASALGPEAFF. The CDR3 bases are TGTGCTAGTGCCCTGGGCCCTGAAGCTTTCTTT. This chain uses TRBV12-5 with TRBJ1-1; no definite D call. The CDR3 has 11 amino acids. Trimming took off 7 bases at V and 6 bases at J, with 9 bases between the two ends. Looked up from germline, CDR1 is LGHNT and CDR2 is FRNRAP.

The J gene is TRBJ2-7, the V gene TRBV6-5; possible D gene TRBD1, 6 bases. CDR3 size: 16 residues. The germline V gene encodes CDR1 MNHEY and CDR2 SVGAGI. V shed 0 bases and J shed 0 bases, with 12 bases lying between them. CDR3: CASSYSEAGDSYEQYF. Written as DNA, the CDR3 is TGTGCCAGCAGTTACTCGGAGGCAGGGGACTCCTACGAGCAGTACTTC.

The J gene is TRBJ1-2, the V gene TRBV28; maybe TRBD1 (5 bases). The V gene lost 8 bases and the J gene lost 6 bases, with 22 bases spanning the gap. There are 15 residues in the CDR3. CDR1 is MDHEN, CDR2 SYDVKM, per germline. DNA of the CDR3: TGTGCCAGCTACATACCGGGAAAGGGGTTCGATGGCTACACCTTC. Translating it yields CASYIPGKGFDGYTF.

The rearrangement links TRBV27 to TRBJ2-2; 9 bases fit TRBD2. In germline, CDR1 is MNHEY, CDR2 SMNVEV (reference sequence). This CDR3 region has 16 residues. V trimming: 3 bases; J trimming: 4 bases; junction bases outside the gene matches: 6. The CDR3 spells CASSLGLAGITGELFF. DNA of the CDR3: TGTGCCAGCAGTTTGGGGCTAGCGGGAATCACCGGGGAGCTGTTTTTT.

CDR3 residues: CASSSGRDRASSGANVLTF. Written as DNA, the CDR3 is TGTGCCAGCAGCTCAGGCCGGGACAGGGCAAGCTCTGGGGCCAACGTCCTGACTTTC. The chain carries TRBV7-3 and TRBJ2-6, with 9 bases lining up with TRBD1. This CDR3 has 19 amino acids. Germline lookup yields CDR1 SGHTA and CDR2 FQGTGA. The junction had 10 bases not matched to a gene; V was cut back by 4 bases and J by 0 bases.

This clone was observed once. The chain recombines TRBV7-2 with TRBJ2-5; 10 bases line up with TRBD2. There are 15 residues in the CDR3. V lost 1 base to trimming and J lost 4 bases; unmatched junction nucleotides: 3. Looked up from germline, CDR1 is SGHTA and CDR2 is FQGNSA. The CDR3 is CASSLVWTSGETQYF. In DNA, the CDR3 is TGTGCCAGCAGCTTAGTTTGGACTAGCGGAGAGACCCAGTACTTC. Using reference TRBV7-2 and TRBJ2-5 for the parts outside the CDR3, the full variable domain is GAGVSQSPSNKVTEKGKDVELRCDPISGHTALYWYRQSLGQGLEFLIYFQGNSAPDKSGLPSDRFSAERTGGSVSTLTIQRTQQEDSAVYLCASSLVWTSGETQYFGPGTRLLVL.

This chain connects TRBV27 to TRBJ1-2; no firm D call. In germline, CDR1 is MNHEY, CDR2 SMNVEV (reference sequence). Trimming took 1 base from V and 4 from J, leaving 13 bases between them. The CDR3 spans 15 residues. As DNA, the CDR3 is TGTGCCAGCAGTTTATTGGGGTCTCTAAGCTATGGCTACACCTTC. It codes for CASSLLGSLSYGYTF.

The CDR3 sequence is CASSTIDRVQPQHF. In DNA, the CDR3 is TGTGCCAGTAGTACCATAGACAGGGTTCAGCCCCAGCATTTT. This chain links TRBV19 with TRBJ1-5, with 7 positions matching TRBD1. The CDR3 is made up of 14 amino acids. Germline V gene lookup returns CDR1 LNHDA and CDR2 SQIVND (reference sequence). Trimming at V came to 4 bases and at J to 6 bases, leaving 6 bases not matched to a gene.

This chain uses TRBV7-8 with TRBJ1-1; D remains unclear. With 1 base removed from V and 7 bases from J, the gap between germline ends came to 7 bases. The germline V gene encodes CDR1 SGHVS and CDR2 FQNEAQ. The CDR3 contains 12 residues. The CDR3 here is CASSLDWIEAFF. The CDR3 coding sequence is TGTGCCAGCAGCTTAGACTGGATTGAAGCTTTCTTT.

The V gene is TRBV9, the J gene TRBJ2-7, with 9 bases lining up with TRBD1. The CDR3 loop spans 15 amino acids. Germline CDR1 SGDLS, CDR2 YYNGEE. After removal of 3 bases from V and 4 bases from J, the junction contained 8 bases not matched to a gene. The CDR3 loop reads CASSAGTGLWYEQYF. CDR3 nucleotide sequence: TGTGCCAGCAGCGCCGGGACAGGGTTATGGTACGAGCAGTACTTC. Using reference TRBV9 and TRBJ2-7 for the parts outside the CDR3, the full variable domain is DSGVTQTPKHLITATGQRVTLRCSPRSGDLSVYWYQQSLDQGLQFLIQYYNGEERAKGNILERFSAQQFPDLHSELNLSSLELGDSALYFCASSAGTGLWYEQYFGPGTRLTVT.

V usage is TRBV10-3 and J usage is TRBJ1-2; TRBD1 matches 9 bases. V trimming: 3 bases; J trimming: 4 bases; junction bases outside the gene matches: 6. This CDR3 has 15 amino acids. Germline V CDR1 and CDR2: ENHRY, SYGVKD. CDR3 bases: TGTGCCATCAGTGACCTACAGGGGGCGAGCTATGGCTACACCTTC. As protein: CAISDLQGASYGYTF.

The genes are TRBV2 and TRBJ1-2, with 8 positions matching TRBD1. This CDR3 is built from 13 residues. Germline V lookup: CDR1 SNHLY, CDR2 FYNNEI. Trimming took 4 bases from V and 7 from J; bases not matched to a gene: 5. CDR3 DNA sequence: TGTGCCAGCAGTGCCCGAGGGACAGGTGGCTACACCTTC. It translates to CASSARGTGGYTF. The full variable domain, its missing parts supplied by reference TRBV2 and TRBJ1-2, is EPEVTQTPSHQVTQMGQEVILRCVPISNHLYFYWYRQILGQKVEFLVSFYNNEISEKSEIFDDQFSVERPDGSNFTLKIRSTKLEDSAMYFCASSARGTGGYTFGSGTRLTVV.